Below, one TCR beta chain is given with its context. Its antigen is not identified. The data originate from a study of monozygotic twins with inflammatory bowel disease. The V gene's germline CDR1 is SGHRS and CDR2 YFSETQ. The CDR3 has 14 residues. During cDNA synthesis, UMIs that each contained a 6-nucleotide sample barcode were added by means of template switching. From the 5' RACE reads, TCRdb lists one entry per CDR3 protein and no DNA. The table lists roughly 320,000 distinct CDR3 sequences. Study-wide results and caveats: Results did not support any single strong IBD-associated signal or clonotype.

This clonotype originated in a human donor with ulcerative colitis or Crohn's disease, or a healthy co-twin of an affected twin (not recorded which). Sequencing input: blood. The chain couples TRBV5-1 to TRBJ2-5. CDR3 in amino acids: CASSLAGIQETQYF. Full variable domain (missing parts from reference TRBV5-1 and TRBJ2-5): KAGVTQTPRYLIKTRGQQVTLSCSPISGHRSVSWYQQTPGQGLQFLFEYFSETQRNKGNFPGRFSGRQFSNSRSEMNVSTLELGDSALYLCASSLAGIQETQYFGPGTRLLVL.